The rows below give T cell receptor beta chains drawn from one sample of a study of a mutant IDH1 vaccine in newly diagnosed glioma. The method was immunoSEQ multiplex PCR; TCRdb's version includes in-frame clones alone and lacks a portion of them. This sample yields over 55,000 clones, of which around nine tenths are seen a single time; more than 1.5% belongs to the top ten. Their antigen targets remain unknown. The material was PBMCs, obtained from a glioma patient whose treatment included an IDH1 peptide vaccine. The receptors come from a man aged 35 to 55 with glioma. Both conserved end residues are part of each CDR3. D genes are given only for firm matches. Clone size is given for some rows only: seen once, a few or many times, or a class if the clone is expanded.

V	size	D	J	DNA	CDR3
TRBV4-1	-	-	TRBJ1-5	TGCGCCAGCAGCCAAGATGGGGGGGAGGGCAATCAGCCCCAGCATTTT	CASSQDGGEGNQPQHF
TRBV18	-	-	TRBJ1-1	TGTGCCAGCCTACAGGGTCTGAACACTGAAGCTTTCTTT	CASLQGLNTEAFF
TRBV10-3	-	TRBD2	TRBJ2-3	TGTGCCATCAGTGATTTGGGACTATACACAGATACGCAGTATTTT	CAISDLGLYTDTQYF
TRBV2	-	-	TRBJ1-5	TGTGCCTCCTGTAGCAGGGATAATCAGCCCCAGCATTTT	CASCSRDNQPQHF
TRBV11-2	-	-	TRBJ2-2	TGTGCCAGCAGCCTAACCCGTCAACGGGAGTACACCGGGGAGCTGTTTTTT	CASSLTRQREYTGELFF
TRBV7-9	-	TRBD1	TRBJ1-2	TGTGCCAGCAGCTTAGGGACAGGGGCTGAAGGCTACACCTTC	CASSLGTGAEGYTF
TRBV10-3	-	TRBD2	TRBJ2-6	TGTGCCATCAGTGAGTCATTAGCGGGAGGAAATTCTGGGGCCAACGTCCTGACTTTC	CAISESLAGGNSGANVLTF
TRBV25-1	-	TRBD2	TRBJ2-3	TGTGCCAGATTAACCGGGACTAGCGGAGCTAGCACAGATACGCAGTATTTT	CARLTGTSGASTDTQYF
TRBV19	-	-	TRBJ1-2	TGTGCCAGTAGTACATCGGGGTCGGCTGGGGGCTATGGCTACACCTTC	CASSTSGSAGGYGYTF
TRBV18	-	-	TRBJ2-3	TGTGCCAGCTCACCGCGGATGGGCACAGATACGCAGTATTTT	CASSPRMGTDTQYF
TRBV7-9	-	TRBD1	TRBJ1-2	TGTGCCAGCAGACCAAACCGGGACAGCCTCTATGGCTACACCTTC	CASRPNRDSLYGYTF
TRBV28	-	-	TRBJ1-2	TGTGCCAGCAGTTTTGCGTTATCCAGGAACTATGGCTACACCTTC	CASSFALSRNYGYTF
TRBV5-1	once	-	TRBJ1-2	TGCGCCAGCAGCTTGGAGGTAACAGGGCCGCAGGGCTACACCTTC	CASSLEVTGPQGYTF
TRBV5-3	-	-	TRBJ1-4	TGTGCCAGAAGCCCGCGGACTGGCGAAAAACTGTTTTTT	CARSPRTGEKLFF
TRBV29-1	-	-	TRBJ2-1	TGCAGCGTGATTAGCGGTAGCTCCTACAATGAGCAGTTCTTC	CSVISGSSYNEQFF
TRBV19	-	-	TRBJ2-1	TGTGCCAGTAGCCCCAGAGGGTACAATGAGCAGTTCTTC	CASSPRGYNEQFF
TRBV7-9	once	-	TRBJ2-6	TGTGCCAGCAGCTTAGTAGACGTCTCTGGGGCCAACGTCCTGACTTTC	CASSLVDVSGANVLTF
TRBV10-3	-	-	TRBJ1-2	TGTGCCATCACCGACGTCAGGAGTACTAACTATGGCTACACCTTC	CAITDVRSTNYGYTF
TRBV18	-	TRBD1	TRBJ2-2	TGTGCCAGCTCACTCCGACAGGGGGACGCCGGGGAGCTGTTTTTT	CASSLRQGDAGELFF
TRBV9	-	-	TRBJ2-3	TGTGCCAGCAGCCAAACGGGACTTTTCACAGATACGCAGTATTTT	CASSQTGLFTDTQYF
TRBV25-1	-	TRBD1	TRBJ1-6	TGTGCCAGCAGTCCTACGACAGGGGACTTTTCACCCCTCCACTTT	CASSPTTGDFSPLHF
TRBV14	-	-	TRBJ2-3	TGTGCCAGCAGCCCAACGAAGCGGGGCACAGATACGCAGTATTTT	CASSPTKRGTDTQYF
TRBV2	-	-	TRBJ1-4	TGTGCCAGCAGTGAACTCCGACATAATGAAAAACTGTTTTTT	CASSELRHNEKLFF
TRBV4-1	-	TRBD1	TRBJ1-2	TGCGCCAGCAGCCACCTAGAGACAGGGGGCATTGAAAACTATGGCTACACCTTC	CASSHLETGGIENYGYTF
TRBV4-2	medium-sized	-	TRBJ1-1	TGTGCCAGCAGCCCCTGGGGGGGGGCGGAGAACACTGAAGCTTTCTTT	CASSPWGGAENTEAFF
TRBV27	-	-	TRBJ2-3	TGTGCCAGCAGTTTAATCAGTTTTAGCGGCACAGATACGCAGTATTTT	CASSLISFSGTDTQYF
TRBV28	-	TRBD1	TRBJ1-2	TGTGCCAGCAGGCTACCCTGGACAGGGGGGTATGGCTACACCTTC	CASRLPWTGGYGYTF
TRBV11-2	-	TRBD1	TRBJ1-1	TGTGCCAGCAGCCACCCGGGGACAGGGGTTGAAGCTTTCTTT	CASSHPGTGVEAFF
TRBV15	-	TRBD2	TRBJ2-3	TGTGCCACCAGCAGATCGCCTAGCGGGGCGGAAACGCAGTATTTT	CATSRSPSGAETQYF
TRBV14	-	-	TRBJ2-7	TGTGCCAGCAGCCAAGATGTGGGCCTTGCCGGGTACGAGCAGTACTTC	CASSQDVGLAGYEQYF
TRBV7-8	medium-sized	-	TRBJ2-1	TGTGCCAGCAGCTCTTCGACCTCATTGGGCTACAATGAGCAGTTCTTC	CASSSSTSLGYNEQFF
TRBV5-1	once	-	TRBJ2-5	TGCGCCAGCAAGAAGGGAGAGACCCAGTACTTC	CASKKGETQYF
TRBV4-3	-	-	TRBJ2-1	TGCGCCAGCAGCCAAGATCACAGGCCGAACCATGAGCAGTTCTTC	CASSQDHRPNHEQFF
TRBV9	few	TRBD1	TRBJ1-1	TGTGCCAGCAGCAAAATCAGGGGGCGCTTCGATGGGGTCACTGAAGCTTTCTTT	CASSKIRGRFDGVTEAFF
TRBV5-1	-	-	TRBJ1-2	TGCGCCAGCAGCTTGGGGGAGTCCTCTAAGGATGGCTACACCTTC	CASSLGESSKDGYTF
TRBV2	-	-	TRBJ2-7	TGTGCCAGTTCCCCCGTATACGAGCAGTACTTC	CASSPVYEQYF
TRBV9	-	-	TRBJ2-1	TGTGCCAGCAACGGGCCAGGGCTAGGTTATGAGCAGTTCTTC	CASNGPGLGYEQFF
TRBV2	-	-	TRBJ1-2	TGTGCCAGCAGTGTGGGGAGGAGGGGCTACACCTTC	CASSVGRRGYTF
TRBV10-3	few	-	TRBJ1-5	TGTGCCATCAGTGAGTCGGGGATGCAGCCCCAGCATTTT	CAISESGMQPQHF
TRBV28	-	-	TRBJ2-6	TGTGCCAGTATCCCCGACAGGTGGAGACTAAGCTCTGGGGCCAACGTCCTGACTTTC	CASIPDRWRLSSGANVLTF
TRBV27	-	TRBD2	TRBJ2-7	TGTGCCAGCAGCCTAACCGGACTAGCGGGAGGGTACGAGCAGTACTTC	CASSLTGLAGGYEQYF
TRBV6-1	-	-	TRBJ2-3	TGTGCCAGCATAGGGGCCGAAGATACGCAGTATTTT	CASIGAEDTQYF
TRBV5-4	-	-	TRBJ1-2	TGTGCCAGCAGCTTGGTATCTCAGGGCTACACCTTC	CASSLVSQGYTF
TRBV29-1	-	-	TRBJ2-3	TGCAGCGTTGAATGGATAGCAGATACGCAGTATTTT	CSVEWIADTQYF
TRBV7-9	-	-	TRBJ1-1	TGTGCCAGCAGCTTATTCTTGGGGGATAACACTGAAGCTTTCTTT	CASSLFLGDNTEAFF
TRBV28	-	-	TRBJ1-2	TGTGCCAGCAGTTTAACGGGATCCTATGGCTACACCTTC	CASSLTGSYGYTF
TRBV7-2	-	-	TRBJ2-5	TGTGCCAGCAGCCGTAGGAGCCAAGAGACCCAGTACTTC	CASSRRSQETQYF
TRBV6-1	few	-	TRBJ2-1	TGTGCCAGCATGAGGGGACTGGGCTATGAGCAGTTCTTC	CASMRGLGYEQFF
TRBV7-2	-	-	TRBJ2-1	TGTGCCGAGCAGGCGGAGGACAGTTACAATGAGCAGTTCTTC	CAEQAEDSYNEQFF
TRBV30	-	TRBD1	TRBJ1-2	TGTGCCTGGGCAGGGGGCTTTTATGGCTACACCTTC	CAWAGGFYGYTF
TRBV11-1	-	-	TRBJ2-5	TGTGCCAGCAGCTTAGGGGGAAGGGTTCAAGAGACCCAGTACTTC	CASSLGGRVQETQYF
TRBV28	-	-	TRBJ2-7	TGTGCCAGCAGTCGTAGGGGTGGAGTTAGCCCTCCCGAGCAGTACTTC	CASSRRGGVSPPEQYF
TRBV28	-	TRBD1	TRBJ1-5	TGTGCCAGCAGTAACACCGGGACAGCTAATCAGCCCCAGCATTTT	CASSNTGTANQPQHF
TRBV2	-	-	TRBJ2-3	TGTGCCAGCAGTTCTAGGAACACGCAGTATTTT	CASSSRNTQYF
TRBV9	-	-	TRBJ2-1	TGTGCCAGCAGCGGCATCAATGAGCAGTTCTTC	CASSGINEQFF